These T cell receptor beta chains were read from a single sample in a study of shared clonotypes between healthy human individuals. This table comes from immunoSEQ multiplex PCR, and its TCRdb copy is limited to in-frame clones, with some not included. The sample includes 520,000 or so clones, 79% of them seen just once. The sequencing sample was made of PBMCs. These receptor sequences come from a woman in her thirties or forties in good health. Some clones in this sample may be carry-over from other donors' samples. Both conserved end residues are part of each CDR3. Each record gives: J gene, CDR3 length, clone size, D gene, V gene, CDR3 protein, CDR3 DNA. A D gene is named only where the DNA matches it firmly. The listing skips clone size in some rows; elsewhere it reads once, few, many or a size class.

j_call: TRBJ2-2
cdr3_length: 13
clone_size: .
d_call: .
v_call: TRBV5-1
cdr3_aa: CASSLGGTGELFF
cdr3_nt: TGCGCCAGCAGCTTGGGGGGAACCGGGGAGCTGTTTTTT

j_call: TRBJ1-2
cdr3_length: 15
clone_size: .
d_call: .
v_call: TRBV4-1
cdr3_aa: CASSQGGATPYGYTF
cdr3_nt: TGCGCCAGCAGCCAAGGGGGGGCGACCCCCTATGGCTACACCTTC

j_call: TRBJ2-7
cdr3_length: 15
clone_size: .
d_call: .
v_call: TRBV29-1
cdr3_aa: CSRWERTGRPYEQYF
cdr3_nt: TGCAGTCGTTGGGAAAGGACGGGGCGACCCTACGAGCAGTACTTC

j_call: TRBJ2-1
cdr3_length: 14
clone_size: .
d_call: .
v_call: TRBV7-2
cdr3_aa: CASSLAGSYNEQFF
cdr3_nt: TGTGCCAGCAGCTTAGCGGGTTCCTACAATGAGCAGTTCTTC

j_call: TRBJ2-1
cdr3_length: 14
clone_size: few
d_call: TRBD1
v_call: TRBV5-1
cdr3_aa: CASSLGQGPSEQFF
cdr3_nt: TGCGCCAGCAGCTTGGGACAGGGTCCTAGTGAGCAGTTCTTC

j_call: TRBJ2-7
cdr3_length: 16
clone_size: .
d_call: .
v_call: TRBV19
cdr3_aa: CASSIARTHTGDEQYF
cdr3_nt: TGTGCCAGTAGTATCGCGCGGACTCACACCGGGGACGAGCAGTACTTC

j_call: TRBJ2-7
cdr3_length: 15
clone_size: .
d_call: TRBD1
v_call: TRBV11-2
cdr3_aa: CASSFSGQGAYEQYF
cdr3_nt: TGTGCCAGCAGCTTTTCGGGACAGGGAGCCTACGAGCAGTACTTC

j_call: TRBJ2-2
cdr3_length: 15
clone_size: .
d_call: TRBD2
v_call: TRBV27
cdr3_aa: CASRLTSGSGGELFF
cdr3_nt: TGTGCCAGCAGACTGACTAGCGGGAGTGGCGGGGAGCTGTTTTTT

j_call: TRBJ2-1
cdr3_length: 14
clone_size: many
d_call: .
v_call: TRBV6-4
cdr3_aa: CASSENESPNEQFF
cdr3_nt: TGTGCCAGCAGTGAAAATGAGAGCCCCAATGAGCAGTTCTTC

j_call: TRBJ2-1
cdr3_length: 14
clone_size: once
d_call: TRBD2
v_call: TRBV30
cdr3_aa: CAWTRGLARNEQFF
cdr3_nt: TGTGCCTGGACCCGGGGACTAGCCCGCAATGAGCAGTTCTTC

j_call: TRBJ1-4
cdr3_length: 14
clone_size: few
d_call: .
v_call: TRBV5-4
cdr3_aa: CASSPGNANEKLFF
cdr3_nt: TGTGCCAGCAGCCCCGGGAATGCTAATGAAAAACTGTTTTTT

j_call: TRBJ1-4
cdr3_length: 15
clone_size: few
d_call: TRBD1
v_call: TRBV30
cdr3_aa: CAWSALRTGTEKLFF
cdr3_nt: TGTGCCTGGAGTGCCCTCCGGACAGGGACAGAAAAACTGTTTTTT

j_call: TRBJ2-7
cdr3_length: 14
clone_size: .
d_call: TRBD2
v_call: TRBV9
cdr3_aa: CASSLAGGPSEQYF
cdr3_nt: TGTGCCAGCAGCCTAGCGGGAGGGCCCTCCGAGCAGTACTTC

j_call: TRBJ2-3
cdr3_length: 14
clone_size: .
d_call: .
v_call: TRBV5-1
cdr3_aa: CASSTRLDTDTQYF
cdr3_nt: TGCGCCAGCAGCACTAGACTTGACACAGATACGCAGTATTTT

j_call: TRBJ2-7
cdr3_length: 12
clone_size: .
d_call: TRBD1
v_call: TRBV19
cdr3_aa: CASRDTGDEQYF
cdr3_nt: TGTGCCAGTAGGGACACAGGGGACGAGCAGTACTTC

j_call: TRBJ2-5
cdr3_length: 14
clone_size: few
d_call: .
v_call: TRBV5-4
cdr3_aa: CASSLGQTQETQYF
cdr3_nt: TGTGCCAGCAGCCTCGGACAGACTCAAGAGACCCAGTACTTC

j_call: TRBJ1-1
cdr3_length: 14
clone_size: .
d_call: TRBD1
v_call: TRBV11-2
cdr3_aa: CASSGTAYGAEAFF
cdr3_nt: TGTGCCAGCAGCGGGACAGCCTATGGCGCTGAAGCTTTCTTT

j_call: TRBJ1-2
cdr3_length: 14
clone_size: many
d_call: .
v_call: TRBV5-4
cdr3_aa: CASSFLQEEYGYTF
cdr3_nt: TGTGCCAGCAGCTTTTTACAGGAGGAATATGGCTACACCTTC

j_call: TRBJ2-7
cdr3_length: 13
clone_size: .
d_call: .
v_call: TRBV5-1
cdr3_aa: CASSLETVGEQYF
cdr3_nt: TGCGCCAGCAGCTTGGAAACTGTGGGGGAGCAGTACTTC

j_call: TRBJ2-5
cdr3_length: 14
clone_size: .
d_call: .
v_call: TRBV27
cdr3_aa: CASSFTGSGETQYF
cdr3_nt: TGTGCCAGCAGTTTCACCGGATCGGGAGAGACCCAGTACTTC

j_call: TRBJ2-1
cdr3_length: 17
clone_size: .
d_call: .
v_call: TRBV4-3
cdr3_aa: CASSQSSQRLAYNEQFF
cdr3_nt: TGCGCCAGCAGCCAATCTTCCCAGCGGCTCGCCTACAATGAGCAGTTCTTC

j_call: TRBJ2-5
cdr3_length: 16
clone_size: .
d_call: TRBD2
v_call: TRBV28
cdr3_aa: CASSWSGRAGRETQYF
cdr3_nt: TGTGCCAGCAGTTGGAGCGGGAGAGCGGGTCGGGAGACCCAGTACTTC

j_call: TRBJ2-3
cdr3_length: 13
clone_size: .
d_call: .
v_call: TRBV7-7
cdr3_aa: CASSSLNTDTQYF
cdr3_nt: TGTGCTAGCAGCTCCCTTAATACAGATACGCAGTATTTT

j_call: TRBJ2-1
cdr3_length: 12
clone_size: .
d_call: TRBD1
v_call: TRBV28
cdr3_aa: CASSSGQGEQFF
cdr3_nt: TGTGCCAGCAGTTCTGGACAGGGTGAGCAGTTCTTC

j_call: TRBJ1-2
cdr3_length: 13
clone_size: .
d_call: .
v_call: TRBV5-4
cdr3_aa: CASSFEANYGYTF
cdr3_nt: TGTGCCAGCAGCTTCGAAGCAAACTATGGCTACACCTTC

j_call: TRBJ2-7
cdr3_length: 12
clone_size: many
d_call: .
v_call: TRBV2
cdr3_aa: CASSPLGPRQYF
cdr3_nt: TGTGCCAGCAGCCCCTTGGGACCTCGGCAGTACTTC

j_call: TRBJ2-5
cdr3_length: 15
clone_size: few
d_call: TRBD2
v_call: TRBV5-1
cdr3_aa: CASSPGASGQETQYF
cdr3_nt: TGCGCCAGCAGCCCCGGGGCTAGCGGGCAAGAGACCCAGTACTTC

j_call: TRBJ1-2
cdr3_length: 13
clone_size: .
d_call: .
v_call: TRBV6-6
cdr3_aa: CASSYTGGHGYTF
cdr3_nt: TGTGCCAGCAGTTACACGGGAGGGCATGGCTACACCTTC

j_call: TRBJ2-5
cdr3_length: 14
clone_size: .
d_call: .
v_call: TRBV30
cdr3_aa: CAWSVKRGQETQYF
cdr3_nt: TGTGCCTGGAGTGTAAAGAGAGGGCAAGAGACCCAGTACTTC

j_call: TRBJ2-7
cdr3_length: 16
clone_size: .
d_call: TRBD2
v_call: TRBV2
cdr3_aa: CASTQGGLRSSYEQYF
cdr3_nt: TGTGCCAGCACCCAGGGAGGGTTACGAAGCTCCTACGAGCAGTACTTC

j_call: TRBJ1-1
cdr3_length: 13
clone_size: few
d_call: .
v_call: TRBV7-3
cdr3_aa: CASSLFYQSEAFF
cdr3_nt: TGTGCCAGCAGCTTGTTTTATCAGAGCGAAGCTTTCTTT

j_call: TRBJ2-3
cdr3_length: 13
clone_size: once
d_call: .
v_call: TRBV19
cdr3_aa: CASSSLGTDTQYF
cdr3_nt: TGTGCCAGTAGCTCTCTGGGCACAGATACGCAGTATTTT

j_call: TRBJ2-1
cdr3_length: 18
clone_size: few
d_call: TRBD2
v_call: TRBV2
cdr3_aa: CASSAALAGGSSYNEQFF
cdr3_nt: TGTGCCAGCAGTGCAGCACTAGCGGGAGGGAGCTCCTACAATGAGCAGTTCTTC

j_call: TRBJ2-1
cdr3_length: 13
clone_size: .
d_call: TRBD2
v_call: TRBV18
cdr3_aa: CASSPLWEGEQFF
cdr3_nt: TGTGCCAGCTCACCACTCTGGGAGGGTGAGCAGTTCTTC

j_call: TRBJ1-1
cdr3_length: 12
clone_size: once
d_call: .
v_call: TRBV28
cdr3_aa: CASSLRVTEAFF
cdr3_nt: TGTGCCAGCAGTTTACGGGTTACTGAAGCTTTCTTT

j_call: TRBJ2-1
cdr3_length: 13
clone_size: once
d_call: .
v_call: TRBV14
cdr3_aa: CASSQGWNNEQFF
cdr3_nt: TGTGCCAGCAGCCAGGGCTGGAACAATGAGCAGTTCTTC

j_call: TRBJ2-2
cdr3_length: 18
clone_size: .
d_call: .
v_call: TRBV4-2
cdr3_aa: CASSQVSRDPSSTGELFF
cdr3_nt: TGTGCCAGCAGCCAAGTATCGCGGGACCCGTCGAGCACCGGGGAGCTGTTTTTT

j_call: TRBJ2-7
cdr3_length: 13
clone_size: .
d_call: TRBD1
v_call: TRBV10-2
cdr3_aa: CASAPGQSYEQYF
cdr3_nt: TGCGCCAGCGCGCCGGGACAGTCCTACGAGCAGTACTTC